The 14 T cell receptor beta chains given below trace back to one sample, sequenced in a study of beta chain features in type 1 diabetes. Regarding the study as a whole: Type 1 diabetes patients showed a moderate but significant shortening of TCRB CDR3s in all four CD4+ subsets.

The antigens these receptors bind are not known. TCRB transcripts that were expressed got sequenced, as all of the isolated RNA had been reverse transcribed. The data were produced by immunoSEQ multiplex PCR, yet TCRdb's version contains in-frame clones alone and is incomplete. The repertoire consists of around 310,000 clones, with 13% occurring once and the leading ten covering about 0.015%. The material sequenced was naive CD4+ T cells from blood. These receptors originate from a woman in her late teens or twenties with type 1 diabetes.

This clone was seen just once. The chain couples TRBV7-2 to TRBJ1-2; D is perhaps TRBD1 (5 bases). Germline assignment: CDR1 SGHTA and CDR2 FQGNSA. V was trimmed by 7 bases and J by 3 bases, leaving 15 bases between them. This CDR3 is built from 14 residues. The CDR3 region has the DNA TGTGCCAGCACCTCGGGGGGAAACGACTATGGCTACACCTTC. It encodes CASTSGGNDYGYTF.

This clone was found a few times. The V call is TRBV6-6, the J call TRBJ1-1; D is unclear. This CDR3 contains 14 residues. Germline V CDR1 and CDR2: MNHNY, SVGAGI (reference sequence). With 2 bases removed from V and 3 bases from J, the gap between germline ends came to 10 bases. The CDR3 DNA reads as TGTGCCAGCAGTTACACGGCAAGCGACACTGAAGCTTTCTTT. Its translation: CASSYTASDTEAFF.

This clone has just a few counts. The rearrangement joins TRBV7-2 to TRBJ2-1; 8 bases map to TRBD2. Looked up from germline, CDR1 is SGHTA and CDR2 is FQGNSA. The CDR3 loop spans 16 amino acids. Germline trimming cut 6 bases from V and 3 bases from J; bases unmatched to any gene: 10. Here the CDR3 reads CASRLYSGVDYNEQFF. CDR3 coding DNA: TGTGCCAGCAGGCTTTATAGCGGGGTAGACTACAATGAGCAGTTCTTC.

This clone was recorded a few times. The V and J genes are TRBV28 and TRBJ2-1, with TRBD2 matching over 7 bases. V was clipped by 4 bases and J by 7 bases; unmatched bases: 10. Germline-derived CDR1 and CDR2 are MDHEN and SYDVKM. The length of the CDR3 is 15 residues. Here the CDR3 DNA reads TGTGCCAGCAGTTCCGCGGGAGTTGGGTATAATGAGCAGTTCTTC. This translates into CASSSAGVGYNEQFF.

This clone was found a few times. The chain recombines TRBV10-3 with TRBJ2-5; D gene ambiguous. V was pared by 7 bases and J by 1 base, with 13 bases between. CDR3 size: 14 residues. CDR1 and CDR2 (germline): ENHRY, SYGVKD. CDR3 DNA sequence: TGTGCCATCAACTTTCAGGTATCCCAAGAGACCCAGTACTTC. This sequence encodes CAINFQVSQETQYF.

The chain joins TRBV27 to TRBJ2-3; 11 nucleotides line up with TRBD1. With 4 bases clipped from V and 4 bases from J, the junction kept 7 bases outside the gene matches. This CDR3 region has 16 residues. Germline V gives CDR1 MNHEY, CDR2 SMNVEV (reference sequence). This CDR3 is CASSSRDRGGADTQYF. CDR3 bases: TGTGCCAGCAGTTCCCGGGACAGGGGGGGAGCAGATACGCAGTATTTT.

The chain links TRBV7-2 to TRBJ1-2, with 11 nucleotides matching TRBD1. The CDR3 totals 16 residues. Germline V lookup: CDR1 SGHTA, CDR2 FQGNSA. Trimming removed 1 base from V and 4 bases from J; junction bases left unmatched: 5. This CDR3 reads CASSLVSGTGGYGYTF. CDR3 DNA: TGTGCCAGCAGCTTAGTTTCCGGGACAGGGGGCTATGGCTACACCTTC.

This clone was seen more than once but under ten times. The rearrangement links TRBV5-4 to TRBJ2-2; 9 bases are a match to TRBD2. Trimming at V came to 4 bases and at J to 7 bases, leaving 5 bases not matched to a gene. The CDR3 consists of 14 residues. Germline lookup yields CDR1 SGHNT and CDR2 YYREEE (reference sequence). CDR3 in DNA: TGTGCCAGCAGCCGCGCGGGGGGGAGCGGGGAGCTGTTTTTT. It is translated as CASSRAGGSGELFF.

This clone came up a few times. CDR3 nucleotides: TGTGCCAGCAGCCCGATCGCGGGTTACGAGCAGTACTTC. Its protein product is CASSPIAGYEQYF. This chain connects TRBV11-2 to TRBJ2-7; perhaps TRBD2 as D (5 bases). Trimming took off 5 bases at V and 4 bases at J, with 12 bases between the two ends. The CDR3 extends over 13 amino acids. The germline gives CDR1 SGHAT, CDR2 FQNNGV.

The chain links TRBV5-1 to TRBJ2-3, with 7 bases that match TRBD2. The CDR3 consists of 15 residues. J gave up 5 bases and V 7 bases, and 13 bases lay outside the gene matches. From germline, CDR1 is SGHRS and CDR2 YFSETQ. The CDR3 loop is CASGTTGGPEDTQYF. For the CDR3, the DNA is TGCGCCAGCGGGACTACGGGAGGACCGGAAGATACGCAGTATTTT.

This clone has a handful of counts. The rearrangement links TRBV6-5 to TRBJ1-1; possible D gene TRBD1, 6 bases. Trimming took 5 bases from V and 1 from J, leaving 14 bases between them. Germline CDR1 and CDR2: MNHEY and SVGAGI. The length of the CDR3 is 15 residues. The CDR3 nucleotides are TGTGCCAGCAGTCTCCGGGGGGGCGAGAACACTGAAGCTTTCTTT. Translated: CASSLRGGENTEAFF.

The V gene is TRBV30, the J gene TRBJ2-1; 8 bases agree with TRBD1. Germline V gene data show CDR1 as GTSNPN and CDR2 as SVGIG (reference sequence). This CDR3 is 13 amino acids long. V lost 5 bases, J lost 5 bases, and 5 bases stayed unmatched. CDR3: CAWARDRNNEQFF. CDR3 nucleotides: TGTGCCTGGGCCCGGGACAGGAACAATGAGCAGTTCTTC.

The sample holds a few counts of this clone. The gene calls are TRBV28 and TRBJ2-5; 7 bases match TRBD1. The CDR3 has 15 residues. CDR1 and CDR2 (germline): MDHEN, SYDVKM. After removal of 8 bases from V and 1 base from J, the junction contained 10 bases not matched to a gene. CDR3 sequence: CASCGQVVGQETQYF. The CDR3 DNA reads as TGTGCCAGCTGCGGACAGGTCGTGGGCCAAGAGACCCAGTACTTC.

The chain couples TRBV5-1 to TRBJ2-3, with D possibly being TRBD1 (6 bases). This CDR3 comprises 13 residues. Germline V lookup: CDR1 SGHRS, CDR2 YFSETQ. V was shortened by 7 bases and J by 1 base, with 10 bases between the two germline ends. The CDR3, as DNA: TGCGCCAGCGGGGACACACGCACAGATACGCAGTATTTT. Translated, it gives CASGDTRTDTQYF.